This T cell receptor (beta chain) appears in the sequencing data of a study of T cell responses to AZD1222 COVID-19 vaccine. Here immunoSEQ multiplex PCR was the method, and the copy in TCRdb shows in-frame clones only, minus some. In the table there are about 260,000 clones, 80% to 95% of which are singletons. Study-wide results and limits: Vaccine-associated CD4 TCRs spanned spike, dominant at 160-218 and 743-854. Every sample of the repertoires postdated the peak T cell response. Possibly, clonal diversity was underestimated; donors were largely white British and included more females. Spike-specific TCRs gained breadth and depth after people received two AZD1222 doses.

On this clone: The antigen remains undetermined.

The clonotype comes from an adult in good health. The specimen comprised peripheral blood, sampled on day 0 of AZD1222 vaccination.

In DNA form, the CDR3 reads TGTGCCAGCAGCCAAGAGAATTCGGGAAACACCATATATTTT. Protein: CASSQENSGNTIYF. The chain uses TRBV14 and TRBJ1-3, with D hard to call. This CDR3 has 14 residues. Germline V gives CDR1 SGHDN, CDR2 FVKESK. With 0 bases removed from V and 4 bases from J, the gap between germline ends came to 7 bases.